One and the same sample provided the 6 T cell receptor beta chains below, sequenced in a study of T cell responses to AZD1222 COVID-19 vaccine. Measured with immunoSEQ multiplex PCR; TCRdb has only the in-frame clones, and not every one. The sample shows 140,000 to 150,000 clones, around 88% of them seen only once. This material consisted of peripheral blood, taken on day 0 of AZD1222 vaccination. These receptors all come from an adult in good health.

CDR3 loop: CSASKNQGDGYTF. CDR3 nucleotide sequence: TGCAGTGCTAGTAAGAACCAGGGGGATGGCTACACCTTC. The chain carries TRBV20-1 and TRBJ1-2, with 7 bases identical to TRBD1. J was trimmed by 6 bases and V by 3 bases; bases with no gene match: 7. This CDR3 is built from 13 residues. CDR1 DFQATT and CDR2 SNEGSKA come from the germline V gene (reference sequence).

The chain couples TRBV7-3 to TRBJ1-3; 8 bases align to TRBD1. The germline V gene has CDR1 SGHTA and CDR2 FQGTGA. Germline trimming cut 2 bases from V and 4 bases from J; bases unmatched to any gene: 10. There are 17 residues in the CDR3. In DNA, the CDR3 is TGTGCCAGCAGCTTAGTCCTGTCCCGGGACAGGGGAAACACCATATATTTT. This sequence encodes CASSLVLSRDRGNTIYF.

The gene calls are TRBV6-4 and TRBJ2-2; 12 bases are a match to TRBD2. V was clipped by 6 bases and J by 4 bases; unmatched bases: 12. Germline V CDR1 and CDR2: MRHNA, SNTAGT. The CDR3 is 18 residues long. This CDR3 is CASSRRLAGAESTGELFF. The DNA for the CDR3 is TGTGCCAGCAGCCGTAGACTAGCGGGGGCCGAGAGCACCGGGGAGCTGTTTTTT.

The chain uses TRBV29-1 and TRBJ1-3, with TRBD1 matching over 12 bases. This CDR3 is built from 17 residues. V shed 0 bases and J 1 base; nucleotides not matched to a gene: 4. Germline V gene lookup returns CDR1 SQVTM and CDR2 ANQGSEA. This chain's CDR3 is CSVEEGQGALSGNTIYF. In DNA, the CDR3 is TGCAGCGTTGAAGAGGGACAGGGGGCCTTATCTGGAAACACCATATATTTT.

The chain links TRBV6-2 or TRBV6-3 to TRBJ1-2, with 7 nucleotides matching TRBD1. This CDR3 is built from 15 residues. The ends lost 6 bases at V and 2 bases at J; junction bases unmatched: 9. Germline CDR1 is MNHEY and CDR2 is SVGEGT. This chain's CDR3 is CASSPTGSRNYGYTF. The CDR3 DNA is TGTGCCAGCAGCCCGACAGGGTCCCGAAACTATGGCTACACCTTC.

The chain carries TRBV30 and TRBJ2-2; D not certain. The V end lost 3 bases, the J end lost 2 bases, and 7 bases lay between the germline ends. This CDR3 has 13 residues. Germline V gene data show CDR1 as GTSNPN and CDR2 as SVGIG (reference sequence). The CDR3: CAWSLLNTGELFF. The DNA of the CDR3 is TGTGCCTGGAGCCTACTAAACACCGGGGAGCTGTTTTTT.